The 12 T cell receptor beta chains in this list originate from one sample, sequenced in a study of cytomegalovirus exposure and HLA in healthy donors. In the PCR, 60 Vbeta and 13 Jbeta primers were used. Assay: immunoSEQ multiplex PCR; the TCRdb copy retains only in-frame clones and omits some. The sample carries around 150,000 clones, roughly two thirds recorded once. What was sequenced was PBMCs. The source is a male donor in good health and CMV-seronegative.

V usage is TRBV9 and J usage is TRBJ1-2; the match to TRBD1 covers 9 bases. The CDR3 is made up of 16 amino acids. V shed 0 bases, J shed 4 bases, and the junction held 7 bases outside the gene matches. The germline CDR1 and CDR2 sequences are SGDLS and YYNGEE. In DNA form, the CDR3 reads TGTGCCAGCAGCGTAGCTGGGACAGGGAGGGTCTATGGCTACACCTTC. Translation: CASSVAGTGRVYGYTF.

This clone turned up a few times. The chain is built from TRBV9 and TRBJ1-3; the match to TRBD1 covers 8 bases. This CDR3 has 15 residues. CDR1 is SGDLS, CDR2 YYNGEE, per germline. Unmatched junction bases numbered 5, after V lost 2 bases and J lost 4 bases. The CDR3 nucleotides are TGTGCCAGCAGCGTCCAGGGGGCGCAAGGAAACACCATATATTTT. Translated, it gives CASSVQGAQGNTIYF.

The chain uses TRBV19 and TRBJ1-5, with D tentatively TRBD1 (5 bases). Trimming shortened V by 3 bases and J by 3 bases, and 9 bases separated the two germline ends. The germline gives CDR1 LNHDA, CDR2 SQIVND (reference sequence). There are 14 residues in the CDR3. The CDR3 sequence: CASSIWGVNQPQHF. The CDR3 nucleotides are TGTGCCAGTAGTATTTGGGGGGTCAATCAGCCCCAGCATTTT.

The chain is built from TRBV19 and TRBJ2-5, with TRBD1 matching over 11 bases. Per the germline V gene, CDR1 is LNHDA and CDR2 is SQIVND (reference sequence). The V segment lost 3 bases and the J segment 4 bases; nucleotides outside the gene matches: 7. This CDR3 has 16 amino acids. The CDR3 spells CASSIARTGGVETQYF. CDR3 sequence (DNA): TGTGCCAGTAGTATCGCCCGGACAGGGGGCGTAGAGACCCAGTACTTC.

This clone was recorded a few times. The CDR3 coding sequence is TGTGCTAGTGCCCCGGGACAGGGTTTAATCTATGGCTACACCTTC. The encoded protein is CASAPGQGLIYGYTF. This chain connects TRBV12-5 to TRBJ1-2; 9 bases map to TRBD1. The CDR3 totals 15 residues. V lost 7 bases and J lost 4; bases outside the gene matches: 10. CDR1 is LGHNT and CDR2 is FRNRAP in the germline V gene. The full variable domain, rest sourced from reference TRBV12-5 and TRBJ1-2, is DARVTQTPRHKVTEMGQEVTMRCQPILGHNTVFWYRQTMMQGLELLAYFRNRAPLDDSGMPKDRFSAEMPDATLATLKIQPSEPRDSAVYFCASAPGQGLIYGYTFGSGTRLTVV.

CDR3 sequence (DNA): TGTGCCAGCAGTTACTCCCAGGGGGCTAACACTGAAGCTTTCTTT. This sequence encodes CASSYSQGANTEAFF. The J gene is TRBJ1-1, the V gene TRBV6-5; the match to TRBD1 covers 8 bases. CDR1 is MNHEY and CDR2 is SVGAGI in the germline V gene. The CDR3 spans 15 residues. The V gene end was trimmed by 0 bases and the J gene end by 2 bases; junction bases not matched to a gene: 2.

The chain carries TRBV28 and TRBJ2-1, with TRBD2 identical over 8 bases. This CDR3 comprises 16 residues. Germline CDR1 and CDR2: MDHEN and SYDVKM. V was clipped by 2 bases and J by 7 bases; unmatched bases: 10. The CDR3 DNA is TGTGCCAGCAGTTTAATCGTAGCGGGGATCGGTAATGAGCAGTTCTTC. Translation gives CASSLIVAGIGNEQFF.

This clone was counted between two and nine times. The chain links TRBV6-1 to TRBJ1-2; D perhaps matches TRBD1 (6 bases). CDR1 and CDR2 (germline): MNHNS, SASEGT. CDR3 length: 14 residues. V was pared by 1 base and J by 7 bases, with 13 bases between. CDR3: CASSEVPGEGGYTF. The CDR3 DNA follows: TGTGCCAGCAGTGAAGTTCCAGGGGAAGGTGGCTACACCTTC.

This clone was found a few times. CDR3 amino acids: CAGTGTGYEKLFF. CDR3 nucleotides: TGTGCCGGGACCGGGACAGGGTATGAAAAACTGTTTTTT. This rearrangement joins TRBV30 to TRBJ1-4; 9 nucleotides align to TRBD1. This CDR3 comprises 13 residues. V shed 8 bases, J shed 6 bases, and the junction held 7 bases outside the gene matches. Germline values: CDR1 GTSNPN, CDR2 SVGIG (reference sequence). The whole variable domain, filled in from reference TRBV30 and TRBJ1-4, reads SQTIHQWPATLVQPVGSPLSLECTVEGTSNPNLYWYRQAAGRGLQLLFYSVGIGQISSEVPQNLSASRPQDRQFILSSKKLLLSDSGFYLCAGTGTGYEKLFFGSGTQLSVL.

The rearrangement uses TRBV18 and TRBJ1-1; D unclear. The germline V gene has CDR1 KGHSH and CDR2 LQKENI. V dropped 2 bases and J dropped 3 bases, with 13 bases sitting between them. The length of the CDR3 is 15 residues. In nucleotides, the CDR3 is TGTGCCAGCTCACCAGGTGAACACGTTTACACTGAAGCTTTCTTT. It translates to CASSPGEHVYTEAFF.

V is TRBV5-1 and J is TRBJ1-1, with 9 bases aligning to TRBD1. Trimming at V came to 4 bases and at J to 7 bases, leaving 8 bases not matched to a gene. This CDR3 region has 14 residues. Germline V lookup: CDR1 SGHRS, CDR2 YFSETQ. The CDR3 region has the DNA TGCGCCAGCAGCCCATCACAGGGGGCGTTTGAAGCTTTCTTT. It is translated as CASSPSQGAFEAFF.

The chain joins TRBV5-1 to TRBJ2-2; 7 bases match TRBD1. CDR3 size: 14 residues. The ends lost 4 bases at V and 2 bases at J; junction bases unmatched: 2. Germline CDR1 and CDR2: SGHRS and YFSETQ. The CDR3 bases are TGCGCCAGCAGCGGGACAGTAAACACCGGGGAGCTGTTTTTT. Residues: CASSGTVNTGELFF.